The 20 T cell receptor beta chains below come from one sample, sequenced in a study of blood T cell repertoires in COVID-19. The repertoire was sequenced with immunoSEQ multiplex PCR; TCRdb's copy has only in-frame clones and lacks some. This table holds some 250,000 clones, more than 85% found once. Sequenced: peripheral blood. Receptor source: a woman in her sixties with COVID-19, enrolled during active disease.

The chain links TRBV28 to TRBJ1-2; 10 bases match TRBD1. Germline V gives CDR1 MDHEN, CDR2 SYDVKM. There are 12 residues in the CDR3. Unmatched junction bases numbered 4, after V lost 2 bases and J lost 13 bases. In DNA, the CDR3 is TGTGCCAGCAGTTTACCAGGACAGGGGGTCACCTTC. Residues: CASSLPGQGVTF.

This chain joins TRBV2 and TRBJ1-5; 10 bases align to TRBD1. CDR3 length: 16 residues. Germline V gene data show CDR1 as SNHLY and CDR2 as FYNNEI. V dropped 5 bases and J dropped 2; count of bases not matched to a gene: 6. The DNA of the CDR3 is TGTGCCAGCAGTAGACACGGGACAGGGGGCAATCAGCCCCAGCATTTT. This sequence encodes CASSRHGTGGNQPQHF.

To note about this clone: Other DNA variants within this sample encode the same CDR3. The CDR3 region is CASTRSVLHEQYF. In nucleotides, the CDR3 is TGTGCCAGCACTAGGTCAGTTTTGCACGAGCAGTACTTC. The chain combines TRBV6-5 with TRBJ2-7; D not certain. V dropped 7 bases and J dropped 5 bases, with 15 bases sitting between them. The CDR3 loop spans 13 amino acids. Germline V lookup: CDR1 MNHEY, CDR2 SVGAGI.

J is TRBJ2-1 and V is TRBV3-1 (or the pseudogene TRBV3-2), with TRBD2 matching 9 bases. The CDR3 is 18 amino acids. From germline, CDR1 is LGHDT and CDR2 YNNKEL (reference sequence). V dropped 7 bases and J dropped 2; count of bases not matched to a gene: 15. The CDR3 protein is CASISYLRGLAPYNEQFF. The CDR3 DNA reads TGTGCCAGCATCTCCTACCTCCGGGGACTAGCCCCCTACAATGAGCAGTTCTTC.

This clone appeared a single time. J is TRBJ2-2 and V is TRBV19; 8 nucleotides line up with TRBD1. This CDR3 comprises 14 residues. With 4 bases clipped from V and 6 bases from J, the junction kept 4 bases outside the gene matches. The germline CDR1 and CDR2 sequences are LNHDA and SQIVND (reference sequence). CDR3 loop: CASSRDRMSGELFF. DNA of the CDR3: TGTGCCAGTAGTAGGGACAGGATGTCCGGGGAGCTGTTTTTT.

J is TRBJ1-1 and V is TRBV13; 11 bases are a match to TRBD1. The CDR3 extends over 15 amino acids. Germline values: CDR1 PRHDT, CDR2 FYEKMQ (reference sequence). V was clipped by 4 bases and J by 4 bases; unmatched bases: 5. The CDR3 bases are TGTGCCAGCAGCTCCGGACAGGGGGCTTTCACTGAAGCTTTCTTT. It is translated as CASSSGQGAFTEAFF.

The V call is TRBV4-1, the J call TRBJ2-7; 7 nucleotides align to TRBD2. In germline, CDR1 is MGHRA, CDR2 YSYEKL. The V segment lost 0 bases and the J segment 4 bases; nucleotides outside the gene matches: 12. The CDR3 contains 17 residues. CDR3 DNA: TGCGCCAGCAGCCAAGATTTGGTGGGCGGGAGTTCGTACGAGCAGTACTTC. Protein product: CASSQDLVGGSSYEQYF.

This rearrangement joins TRBV11-2 to TRBJ2-1; 7 nucleotides line up with TRBD2. In germline, CDR1 is SGHAT, CDR2 FQNNGV. With V trimmed by 3 bases and J by 0 bases, 8 bases remained unmatched. CDR3 length: 17 amino acids. The CDR3 nucleotides are TGTGCCAGCAGCTTCAGGACGCGGGGGAGCTCCTACAATGAGCAGTTCTTC. This sequence encodes CASSFRTRGSSYNEQFF.

The chain has TRBV6-6 and TRBJ1-2, with 8 bases matching TRBD1. This CDR3 region has 15 residues. Germline CDR1 and CDR2: MNHNY and SVGAGI (reference sequence). Unmatched junction bases numbered 2, after V lost 2 bases and J lost 0 bases. The CDR3 loop is CASSYDRGANYGYTF. In nucleotides, the CDR3 is TGTGCCAGCAGTTACGACAGGGGAGCTAACTATGGCTACACCTTC.

The chain combines TRBV19 with TRBJ2-1, with TRBD2 identical over 7 bases. Germline CDR1 reads LNHDA; CDR2 reads SQIVND (reference sequence). The CDR3 has 15 amino acids. V trimming: 5 bases; J trimming: 2 bases; junction bases outside the gene matches: 6. In nucleotides, the CDR3 is TGTGCCAGTAGTTCAGCCGGGACTACCTACAATGAGCAGTTCTTC. Its translation: CASSSAGTTYNEQFF.

The DNA of the CDR3 is TGTGCCAGCAGTTTTGGCAAAGCTAACTATGGCTACACCTTC. This encodes CASSFGKANYGYTF. V gene TRBV28 combines with J gene TRBJ1-2; the D is unclear. The ends were cut back, 3 bases at V and 0 bases at J, with 8 bases in the middle. The CDR3 has 14 amino acids. Germline CDR1 and CDR2: MDHEN and SYDVKM.

V is TRBV30 and J is TRBJ2-1, with 9 bases that match TRBD2. The length of the CDR3 is 14 residues. The trim removed 0 bases at V and 7 bases at J, leaving 4 bases unmatched. Per the germline V gene, CDR1 is GTSNPN and CDR2 is SVGIG (reference sequence). The chain's CDR3 is CAWSVGLAHNEQFF. CDR3 sequence (DNA): TGTGCCTGGAGTGTTGGACTAGCGCATAATGAGCAGTTCTTC. The whole variable domain, remainder taken from reference TRBV30 and TRBJ2-1, is SQTIHQWPATLVQPVGSPLSLECTVEGTSNPNLYWYRQAAGRGLQLLFYSVGIGQISSEVPQNLSASRPQDRQFILSSKKLLLSDSGFYLCAWSVGLAHNEQFFGPGTRLTVL.

The chain links TRBV19 to TRBJ2-1; maybe TRBD2 (6 bases). Germline V gene data show CDR1 as LNHDA and CDR2 as SQIVND (reference sequence). Trimming took off 4 bases at V and 2 bases at J, with 12 bases between the two ends. The CDR3 spans 15 residues. The CDR3 sequence is CASSTIAGPYNEQFF. DNA for the CDR3: TGTGCCAGTAGTACTATCGCGGGACCCTACAATGAGCAGTTCTTC.

The chain uses TRBV19 and TRBJ1-5, with D perhaps TRBD1 (6 bases). The CDR3 covers 14 residues. Germline CDR1 reads LNHDA; CDR2 reads SQIVND (reference sequence). The germline V and J ends were trimmed by 7 bases and 9 bases, with 19 bases remaining between them. The CDR3 loop reads CASTKDSTLWPQHF. The CDR3 DNA reads TGTGCCAGTACCAAGGACAGTACTTTATGGCCCCAGCATTTT.

The CDR3, as DNA: TGTGCCAGTAGTATTGTCCGCGGCAGGGGACCCAATCAGCCCCAGCATTTT. Residues: CASSIVRGRGPNQPQHF. The chain uses TRBV19 and TRBJ1-5, with a tentative D call TRBD1 (6 bases). The CDR3 sequence is 17 residues long. V shed 3 bases and J shed 3 bases, with 18 bases lying between them. Germline V CDR1 and CDR2: LNHDA, SQIVND (reference sequence).

This clone was picked up a small number of times. J is TRBJ1-2 and V is TRBV5-8, with D possibly matching TRBD1 (6 bases). V lost 0 bases and J lost 0, with 18 bases in between. There are 18 residues in the CDR3. Germline V lookup: CDR1 SGHTS, CDR2 YDEGEE. The CDR3 region is CASSLDRYEDRTNYGYTF. The DNA of the CDR3 is TGTGCCAGCAGCTTGGATCGCTATGAGGACAGAACTAACTATGGCTACACCTTC.

The gene calls are TRBV9 and TRBJ1-4, with 11 bases lining up with TRBD1. The CDR3 loop spans 17 amino acids. CDR1 is SGDLS, CDR2 YYNGEE, per germline. Trimming removed 3 bases from V and 0 bases from J; junction bases left unmatched: 4. As DNA, the CDR3 is TGTGCCAGCAGCGGAGGGACAGGGGGTGCAACTAATGAAAAACTGTTTTTT. This translates into CASSGGTGGATNEKLFF. The full variable domain, completed using reference TRBV9 and TRBJ1-4, is DSGVTQTPKHLITATGQRVTLRCSPRSGDLSVYWYQQSLDQGLQFLIQYYNGEERAKGNILERFSAQQFPDLHSELNLSSLELGDSALYFCASSGGTGGATNEKLFFGSGTQLSVL.

The chain recombines TRBV3-1 (or the pseudogene TRBV3-2) with TRBJ1-4; no reliable D call. Germline V lookup: CDR1 LGHDT, CDR2 YNNKEL (reference sequence). Trimming cost V 0 bases and J 8 bases, with 4 bases left between them. The CDR3 is made up of 12 amino acids. The CDR3 coding sequence is TGTGCCAGCAGCCAAGATCAGGAAAAACTGTTTTTT. It specifies CASSQDQEKLFF.

The table lists this clone with a few counts. The chain uses TRBV2 and TRBJ2-2; 8 bases line up with TRBD2. V lost 6 bases, J lost 2 bases, and 8 bases stayed unmatched. Germline values: CDR1 SNHLY, CDR2 FYNNEI. The CDR3 covers 16 residues. CDR3 loop: CASSYRLALNTGELFF. Here the CDR3 DNA reads TGTGCCAGCAGCTACCGACTAGCGCTCAACACCGGGGAGCTGTTTTTT.

The chain employs TRBV5-6 and TRBJ1-5; maybe TRBD1 (6 bases). Between the trimmed V and J ends, which lost 4 bases and 0 bases, there was a span of 11 bases. The CDR3 consists of 15 residues. Germline-derived CDR1 and CDR2 are SGHDT and YYEEEE. DNA of the CDR3: TGTGCCAGCAGCCATACAGGGCCTAGCAATCAGCCCCAGCATTTT. Translating gives CASSHTGPSNQPQHF. Using reference TRBV5-6 and TRBJ1-5 for the parts outside the CDR3, the full variable domain is DAGVTQSPTHLIKTRGQQVTLRCSPKSGHDTVSWYQQALGQGPQFIFQYYEEEERQRGNFPDRFSGHQFPNYSSELNVNALLLGDSALYLCASSHTGPSNQPQHFGDGTRLSIL.